This TCR beta chain was found in a study of PD-L1 blockade in urothelial cancer. Across the study: Administration of atezolizumab to patients began around 2014, at 1,200 mg intravenously every 3 weeks. In the patient group, about 85% of the roughly 29 were males with bladder-origin urothelial cancer. Chemotherapy regimens numbering 0 to 3 had been given to patients. Per blood sample, T cells had a median of around 140,000.

The protocol was immunoSEQ multiplex PCR, while the TCRdb copy is restricted to in-frame clones and leaves out a portion. The table includes 28,000 or so clones, 65% to 90% detected once. This CDR3 is built from 15 residues. The V gene end was trimmed by 5 bases and the J gene end by 3 bases; junction bases not matched to a gene: 3. Germline V gene lookup returns CDR1 MGHRA and CDR2 YSYEKL. The input for sequencing was PBMCs, taken around atezolizumab (anti-PD-L1) treatment. This chain connects TRBV4-1 to TRBJ2-1; 11 bases map to TRBD2. The receptor comes from a man aged 60-69 years with urothelial cancer. For the CDR3, the DNA is TGCGCCAGCAGCACGGGGACTAGCGGCTACAATGAGCAGTTCTTC. Protein: CASSTGTSGYNEQFF.